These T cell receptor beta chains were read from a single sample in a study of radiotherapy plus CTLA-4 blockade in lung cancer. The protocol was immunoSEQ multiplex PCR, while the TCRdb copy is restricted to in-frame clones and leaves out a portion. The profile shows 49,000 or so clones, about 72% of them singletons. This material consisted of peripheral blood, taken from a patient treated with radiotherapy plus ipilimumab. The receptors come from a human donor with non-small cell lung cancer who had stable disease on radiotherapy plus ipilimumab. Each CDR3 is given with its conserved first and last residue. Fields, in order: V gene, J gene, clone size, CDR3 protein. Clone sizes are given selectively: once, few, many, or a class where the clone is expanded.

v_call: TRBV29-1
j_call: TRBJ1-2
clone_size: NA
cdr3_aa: CSVPWAGPWGGYTF

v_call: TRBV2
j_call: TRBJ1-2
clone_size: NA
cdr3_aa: CASRIKGGQGATF

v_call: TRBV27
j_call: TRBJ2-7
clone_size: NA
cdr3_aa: CVSSRKDSGLYEQYF

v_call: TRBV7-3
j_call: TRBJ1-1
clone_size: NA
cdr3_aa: CASSSNRTGSEAFF

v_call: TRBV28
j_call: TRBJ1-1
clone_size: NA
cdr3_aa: CASQTGGETEAFF

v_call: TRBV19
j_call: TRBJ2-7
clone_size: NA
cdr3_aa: CASSIGDSREQYF

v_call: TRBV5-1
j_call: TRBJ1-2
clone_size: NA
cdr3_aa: CASSLDPQGFYTF

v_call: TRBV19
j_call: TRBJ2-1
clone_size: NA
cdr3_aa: CASMGVFGTGLDEQFF

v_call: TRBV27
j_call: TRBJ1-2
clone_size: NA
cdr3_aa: CASSPSGTKNYGYTF

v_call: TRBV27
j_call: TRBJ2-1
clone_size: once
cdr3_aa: CASSLTGISYNEQFF

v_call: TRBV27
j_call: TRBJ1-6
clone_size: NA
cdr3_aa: CASTRRNNSPLHF

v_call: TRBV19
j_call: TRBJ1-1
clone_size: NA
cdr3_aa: CASSLTGMNTEAFF

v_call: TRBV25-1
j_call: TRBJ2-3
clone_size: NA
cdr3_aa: CASATGTDLTDTQYF

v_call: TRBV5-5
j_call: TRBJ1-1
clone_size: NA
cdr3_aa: CASSRTQGVNTEAFF

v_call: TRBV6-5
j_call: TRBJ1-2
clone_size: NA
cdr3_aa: CASSRDREGGYTF

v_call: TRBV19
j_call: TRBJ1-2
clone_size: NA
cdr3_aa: CASTPTGAANYGYTF

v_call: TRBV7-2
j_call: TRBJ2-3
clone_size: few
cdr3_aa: CASSLGFGDTQYF

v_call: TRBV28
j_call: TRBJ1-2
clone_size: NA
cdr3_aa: CASSLFTGGYGYTF

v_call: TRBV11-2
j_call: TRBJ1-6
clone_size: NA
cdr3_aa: CASSLNSHSNNSPLHF

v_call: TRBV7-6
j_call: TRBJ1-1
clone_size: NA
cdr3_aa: CASSTGTAHTEAFF

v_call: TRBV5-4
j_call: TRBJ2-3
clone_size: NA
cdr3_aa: CASSSQGGRTDTQYF

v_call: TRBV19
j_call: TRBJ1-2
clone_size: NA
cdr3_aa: CASSLQGYGYTF

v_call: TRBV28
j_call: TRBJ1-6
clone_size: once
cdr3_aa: CASSLSDSYNSPLHF

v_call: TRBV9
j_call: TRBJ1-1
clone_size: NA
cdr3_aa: CASSVAVQDTEAFF

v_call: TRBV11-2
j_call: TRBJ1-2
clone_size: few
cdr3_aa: CASSNLRRDRGQGYTF

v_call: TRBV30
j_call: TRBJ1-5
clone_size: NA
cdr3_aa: CAWSVDPGQGVHQPQHF

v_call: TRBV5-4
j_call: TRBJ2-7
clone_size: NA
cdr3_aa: CASSTPGTRGLYEQYF

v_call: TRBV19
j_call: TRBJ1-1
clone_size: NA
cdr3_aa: CASSELQQNTEAFF

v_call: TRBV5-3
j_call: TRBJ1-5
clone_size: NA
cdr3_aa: CARSLVTQGQRLGDSNQPQHF

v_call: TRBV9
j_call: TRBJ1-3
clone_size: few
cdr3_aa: CASSVAGWDTIYF

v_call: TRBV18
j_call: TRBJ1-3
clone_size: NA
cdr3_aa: CASSPRGQTTSGNTIYF

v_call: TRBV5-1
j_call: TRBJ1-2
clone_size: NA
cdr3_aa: CASSLVQTGYGYTF

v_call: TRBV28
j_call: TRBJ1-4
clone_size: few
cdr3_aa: CASRSVREKLFF

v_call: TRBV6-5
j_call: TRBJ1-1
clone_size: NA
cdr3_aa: CATRYSRWNTEAFF

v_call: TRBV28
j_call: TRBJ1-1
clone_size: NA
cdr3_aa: CASTQGWGTEAFF

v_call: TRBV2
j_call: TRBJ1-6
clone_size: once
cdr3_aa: CASKGQGNSPLHF

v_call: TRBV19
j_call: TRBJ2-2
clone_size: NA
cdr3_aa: CASTGGLGELFF

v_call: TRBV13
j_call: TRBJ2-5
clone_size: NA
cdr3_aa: CASSLGRSPAETQYF

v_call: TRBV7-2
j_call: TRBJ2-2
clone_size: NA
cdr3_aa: CASSPSRARGGELFF

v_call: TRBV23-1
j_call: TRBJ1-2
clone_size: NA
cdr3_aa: CASSQSGGAHYGYTF

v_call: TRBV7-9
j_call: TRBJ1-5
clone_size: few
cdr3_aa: CASSAGRSNQPQHF

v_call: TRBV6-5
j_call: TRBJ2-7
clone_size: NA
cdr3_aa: CATLVAWGQGGKQYF

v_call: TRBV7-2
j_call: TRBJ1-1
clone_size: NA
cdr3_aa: CASSLVGADTEAFF

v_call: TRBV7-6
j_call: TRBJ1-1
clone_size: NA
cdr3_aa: CASSPTTGGTEAFF

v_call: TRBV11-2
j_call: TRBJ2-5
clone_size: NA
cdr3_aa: CASSVGTGGTQYF

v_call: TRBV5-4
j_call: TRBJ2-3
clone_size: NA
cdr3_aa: CASSSPRGRDTQYF

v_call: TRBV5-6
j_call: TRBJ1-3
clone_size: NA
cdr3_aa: CASIQQAASGNTIYF

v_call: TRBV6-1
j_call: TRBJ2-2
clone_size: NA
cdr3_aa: CASRDGAGELLF

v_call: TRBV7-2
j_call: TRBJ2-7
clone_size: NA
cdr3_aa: CASSYSIYEQYF

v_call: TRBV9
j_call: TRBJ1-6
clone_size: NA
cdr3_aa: CASSALTGQSPLHF